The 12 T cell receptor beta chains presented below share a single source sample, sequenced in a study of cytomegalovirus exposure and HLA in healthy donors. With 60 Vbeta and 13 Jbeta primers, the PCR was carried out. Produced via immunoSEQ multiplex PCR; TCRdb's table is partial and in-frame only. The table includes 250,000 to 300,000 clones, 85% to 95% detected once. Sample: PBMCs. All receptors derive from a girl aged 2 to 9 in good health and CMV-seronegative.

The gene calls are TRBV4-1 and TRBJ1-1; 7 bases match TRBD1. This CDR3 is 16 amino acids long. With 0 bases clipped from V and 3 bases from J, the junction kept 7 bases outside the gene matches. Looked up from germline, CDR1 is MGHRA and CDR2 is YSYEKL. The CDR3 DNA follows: TGCGCCAGCAGCCAAGACCGGGACAGAGGTGACACTGAAGCTTTCTTT. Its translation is CASSQDRDRGDTEAFF.

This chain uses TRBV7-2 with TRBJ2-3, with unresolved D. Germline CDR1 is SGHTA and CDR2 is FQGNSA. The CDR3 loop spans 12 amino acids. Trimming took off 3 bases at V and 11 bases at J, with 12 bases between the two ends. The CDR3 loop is CASSFTVGRQYF. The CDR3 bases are TGTGCCAGCAGCTTCACAGTGGGTAGGCAGTATTTT.

The CDR3 sequence is CASSPNNEQFF. The CDR3 DNA is TGTGCCAGCAGCCCAAACAATGAGCAGTTCTTC. J is TRBJ2-1 and V is TRBV9; D is uncertain. The germline V gene has CDR1 SGDLS and CDR2 YYNGEE. The CDR3 runs 11 residues. Trimming removed 4 bases at V and 5 bases at J, with 4 bases between.

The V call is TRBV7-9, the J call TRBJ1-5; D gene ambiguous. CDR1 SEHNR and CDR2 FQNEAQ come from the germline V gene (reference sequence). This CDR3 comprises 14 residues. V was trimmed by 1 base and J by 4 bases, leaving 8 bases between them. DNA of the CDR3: TGTGCCAGCAGCTTAGATTCCGGGAATCAGCCCCAGCATTTT. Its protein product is CASSLDSGNQPQHF.

CDR3 nucleotides: TGCGCCAGCAGCCCAATCGCGGATTGGGGCTACACCTTC. Translated: CASSPIADWGYTF. J is TRBJ1-2 and V is TRBV4-1; D unclear. Germline V lookup: CDR1 MGHRA, CDR2 YSYEKL. The CDR3 spans 13 residues. Trimming shortened V by 4 bases and J by 8 bases, and 14 bases separated the two germline ends.

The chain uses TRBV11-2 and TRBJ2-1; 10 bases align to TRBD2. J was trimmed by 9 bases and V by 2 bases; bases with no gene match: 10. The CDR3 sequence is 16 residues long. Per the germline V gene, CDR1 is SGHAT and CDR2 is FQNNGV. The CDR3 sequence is CASSLRSSGGAFEQFF. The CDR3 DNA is TGTGCCAGCAGCTTAAGGTCCAGCGGGGGGGCATTTGAGCAGTTCTTC. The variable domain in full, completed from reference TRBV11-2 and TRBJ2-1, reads EAGVAQSPRYKIIEKRQSVAFWCNPISGHATLYWYQQILGQGPKLLIQFQNNGVVDDSQLPKDRFSAERLKGVDSTLKIQPAKLEDSAVYLCASSLRSSGGAFEQFFGPGTRLTVL.

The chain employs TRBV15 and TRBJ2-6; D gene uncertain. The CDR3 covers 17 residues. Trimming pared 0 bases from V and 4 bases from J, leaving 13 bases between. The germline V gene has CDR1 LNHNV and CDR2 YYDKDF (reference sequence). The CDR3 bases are TGTGCCACCAGCAGAGATCGAGCGTATGGAGGGGCCAACGTCCTGACTTTC. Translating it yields CATSRDRAYGGANVLTF. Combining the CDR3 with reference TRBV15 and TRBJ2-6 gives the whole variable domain DAMVIQNPRYQVTQFGKPVTLSCSQTLNHNVMYWYQQKSSQAPKLLFHYYDKDFNNEADTPDNFQSRRPNTSFCFLDIRSPGLGDTAMYLCATSRDRAYGGANVLTFGAGSRLTVL.

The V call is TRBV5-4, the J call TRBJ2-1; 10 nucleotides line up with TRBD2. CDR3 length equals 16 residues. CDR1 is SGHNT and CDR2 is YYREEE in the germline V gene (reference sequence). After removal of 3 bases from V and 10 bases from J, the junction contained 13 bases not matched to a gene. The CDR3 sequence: CASSSAGTSVAWEQFF. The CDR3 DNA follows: TGTGCCAGCAGCTCAGCGGGGACTAGCGTAGCCTGGGAGCAGTTCTTC.

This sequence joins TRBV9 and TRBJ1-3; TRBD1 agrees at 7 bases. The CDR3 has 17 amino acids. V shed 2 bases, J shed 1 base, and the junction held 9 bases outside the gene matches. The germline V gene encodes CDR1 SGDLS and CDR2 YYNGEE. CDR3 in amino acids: CASSVETGVRSGNTIYF. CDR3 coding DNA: TGTGCCAGCAGCGTGGAAACAGGGGTCAGGTCTGGAAACACCATATATTTT.

The CDR3: CAGSGGSWEKLFF. CDR3 DNA sequence: TGTGCCGGATCTGGGGGGAGTTGGGAAAAACTGTTTTTT. The chain recombines TRBV7-9 with TRBJ1-4; weak D call: TRBD1 (5 bases). CDR3 size: 13 residues. V lost 11 bases to trimming and J lost 8 bases, with 18 bases between them. Per germline, CDR1 SEHNR and CDR2 FQNEAQ (reference sequence). Full variable domain (missing parts from reference TRBV7-9 and TRBJ1-4): DTGVSQNPRHKITKRGQNVTFRCDPISEHNRLYWYRQTLGQGPEFLTYFQNEAQLEKSRLLSDRFSAERPKGSFSTLEIQRTEQGDSAMYLCAGSGGSWEKLFFGSGTQLSVL.

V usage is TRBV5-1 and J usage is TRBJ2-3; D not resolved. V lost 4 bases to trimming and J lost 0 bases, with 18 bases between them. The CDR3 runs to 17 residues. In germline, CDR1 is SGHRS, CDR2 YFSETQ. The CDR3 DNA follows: TGCGCCAGCAGCCCCAGATCCGGCGGAGTAAGCACAGATACGCAGTATTTT. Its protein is CASSPRSGGVSTDTQYF.

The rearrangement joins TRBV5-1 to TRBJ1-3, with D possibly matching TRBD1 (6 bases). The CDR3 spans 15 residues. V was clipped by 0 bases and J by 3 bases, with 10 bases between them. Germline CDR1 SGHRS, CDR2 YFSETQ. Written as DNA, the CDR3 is TGCGCCAGCAGCTTGGGGGGGCTAGATGGAAACACCATATATTTT. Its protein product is CASSLGGLDGNTIYF.